This T cell receptor beta chain was identified in a study of T cell repertoires in cytomegalovirus infection (dated by TCRdb to the late 2010s). About the full investigation: The peptide stimulations were aimed at well-studied HLA-B-restricted epitopes as well as recently identified HLA-C-restricted CMV epitopes, whose presentation resists viral immunomodulation. Donor HLA type was relevant to the analysis, as public TCR beta signatures indicated carriage of CMV infection together with the matching HLA type. What the research found in general, with its limitations: In both this cohort and an independent cohort of 300 to 450 donors, the cumulative frequency of public TCR beta family members distinguished carriers of CMV infection plus the relevant HLA type. The ex vivo response was dominated by HLA-C-restricted CMV-specific TCR beta clonotypes, and the single most frequent clonotype in two of eight donors was supplied by these HLA-C-restricted clonotypes.

CDR1 and CDR2, looked up from the germline V gene, are MNHEY and SVGEGT. The cysteine opens and the phenylalanine closes a CDR3 of 22 amino acids. CDR3 DNA is the only sequence kept; it has 66 bases, read in frame from the first base. Trimming leaves V shorter by 4 bases and J shorter by 0 bases, with the junction holding 18 bases beyond the gene matches. In this sample, this clonotype turned up a few times. This clone's antigen is unknown. Within one base of it there is no much larger clone, and no base qualities were kept. Instrument used: Illumina HiSeq 1500. TCRdb trimmed public reads at Q25 via fastp, called clones via MiXCR and kept in-frame beta chains. Duplicate CDR3 protein sequences are folded into a single record with the most common DNA and genes. Recorded for this sample are 700,000 to 900,000 distinct CDR3 sequences; just under 30% of them occurred a single time. Under 15% of the sample is taken by the ten largest.

Explained via the paper, the treatment or condition label denotes: in vitro stimulation with specific CMV peptide epitopes to enrich CMV-specific T cells. The chain is made from TRBV6-2 or TRBV6-3 and TRBJ2-3; 14 of the junction bases match TRBD2. Sequenced here: cultured CD8+ T cells from PBMCs, sampled from culture after CMV antigen stimulation. This TCR was sampled from a human donor in good health (CMV status not recorded). Some clones in this sample may be carry-over from other donors' samples. The nucleotides read TGTGCCAGCAGTTCCGGGACTAGCGGGGGAGCCCTGCGACTCTCTAGCACAGATACGCAGTATTTT. Translated, it reads CASSSGTSGGALRLSSTDTQYF.